This T cell receptor beta chain appears in the sequencing data of a study of blood T cell repertoires in COVID-19. The method was immunoSEQ multiplex PCR; TCRdb's version includes in-frame clones alone and lacks a portion of them. The sample holds 170,000 or so clones, roughly 87% seen once. V dropped 6 bases and J dropped 7; count of bases not matched to a gene: 9. The CDR3 contains 14 residues. Germline CDR1 reads GTSNPN; CDR2 reads SVGIG (reference sequence). The chain employs TRBV30 and TRBJ1-5, with 10 positions matching TRBD1. The origin of this receptor is a woman aged 70-85 years with COVID-19, enrolled during active disease. Material for sequencing was peripheral blood. The CDR3 protein is CACKRQGAGQPQHF. DNA for the CDR3: TGTGCCTGCAAAAGACAGGGGGCAGGACAGCCCCAGCATTTT.